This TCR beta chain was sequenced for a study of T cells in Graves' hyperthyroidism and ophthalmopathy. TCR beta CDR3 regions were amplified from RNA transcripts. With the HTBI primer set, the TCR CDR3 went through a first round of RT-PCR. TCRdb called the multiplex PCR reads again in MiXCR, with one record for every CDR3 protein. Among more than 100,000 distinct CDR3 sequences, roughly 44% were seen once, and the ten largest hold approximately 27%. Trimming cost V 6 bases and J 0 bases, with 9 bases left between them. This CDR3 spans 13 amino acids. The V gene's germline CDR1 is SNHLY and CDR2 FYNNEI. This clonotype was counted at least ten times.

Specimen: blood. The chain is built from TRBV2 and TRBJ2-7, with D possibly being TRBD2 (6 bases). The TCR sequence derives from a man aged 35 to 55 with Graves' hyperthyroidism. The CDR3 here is CASRREGSYEQYF. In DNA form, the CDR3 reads TGTGCCAGCAGGCGGGAAGGCTCCTACGAGCAGTACTTC.